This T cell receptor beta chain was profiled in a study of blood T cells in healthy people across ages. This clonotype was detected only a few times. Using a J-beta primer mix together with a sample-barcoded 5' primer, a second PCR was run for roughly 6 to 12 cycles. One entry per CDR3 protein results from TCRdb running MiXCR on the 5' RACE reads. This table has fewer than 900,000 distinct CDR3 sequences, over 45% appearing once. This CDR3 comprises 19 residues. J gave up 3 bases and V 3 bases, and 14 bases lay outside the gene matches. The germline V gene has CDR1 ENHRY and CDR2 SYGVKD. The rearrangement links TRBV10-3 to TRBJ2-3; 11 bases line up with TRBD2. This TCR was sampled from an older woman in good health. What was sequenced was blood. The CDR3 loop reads CAISDSRLAGGILTDTQYF. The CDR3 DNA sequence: TGTGCCATCAGTGACTCCAGATTAGCGGGAGGGATCCTTACAGATACGCAGTATTTT.